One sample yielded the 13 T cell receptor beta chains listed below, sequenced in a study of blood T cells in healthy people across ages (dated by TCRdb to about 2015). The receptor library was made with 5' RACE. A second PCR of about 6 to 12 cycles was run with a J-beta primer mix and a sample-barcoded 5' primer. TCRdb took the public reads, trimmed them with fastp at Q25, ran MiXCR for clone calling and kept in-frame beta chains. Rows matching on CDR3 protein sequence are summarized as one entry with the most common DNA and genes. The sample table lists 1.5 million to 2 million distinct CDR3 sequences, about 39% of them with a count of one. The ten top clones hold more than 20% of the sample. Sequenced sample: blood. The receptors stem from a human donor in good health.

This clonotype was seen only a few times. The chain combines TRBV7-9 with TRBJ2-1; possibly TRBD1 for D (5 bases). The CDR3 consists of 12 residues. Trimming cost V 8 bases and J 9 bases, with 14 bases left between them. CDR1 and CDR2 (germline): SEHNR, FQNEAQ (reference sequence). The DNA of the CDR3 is TGTGCCAGCGGCTCCAGGGTGATTGAGCAGTTCTTC. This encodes CASGSRVIEQFF.

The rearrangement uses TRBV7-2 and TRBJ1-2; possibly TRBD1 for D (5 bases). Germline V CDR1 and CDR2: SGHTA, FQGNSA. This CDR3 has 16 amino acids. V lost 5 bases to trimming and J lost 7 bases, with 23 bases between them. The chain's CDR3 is CASSRDQDQRLGGYTF. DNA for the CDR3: TGTGCCAGCAGCCGGGACCAGGACCAACGACTGGGTGGCTACACCTTC.

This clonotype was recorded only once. CDR3: CAISESGLEQFF. Written as DNA, the CDR3 is TGTGCCATCAGTGAGTCCGGACTTGAGCAGTTCTTC. The rearrangement links TRBV10-3 to TRBJ2-1, with a weak D call TRBD2 (5 bases). V was clipped by 0 bases and J by 9 bases, with 6 bases between them. The CDR3 totals 12 residues. Germline V gives CDR1 ENHRY, CDR2 SYGVKD.

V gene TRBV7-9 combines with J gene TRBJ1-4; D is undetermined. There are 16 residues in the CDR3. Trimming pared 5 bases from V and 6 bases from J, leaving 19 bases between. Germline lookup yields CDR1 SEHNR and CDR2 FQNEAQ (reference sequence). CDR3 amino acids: CASSGPRASRDEKLFF. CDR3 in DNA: TGTGCCAGCAGCGGTCCCCGTGCCTCTAGAGATGAAAAACTGTTTTTT. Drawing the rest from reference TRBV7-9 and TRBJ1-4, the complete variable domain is DTGVSQNPRHKITKRGQNVTFRCDPISEHNRLYWYRQTLGQGPEFLTYFQNEAQLEKSRLLSDRFSAERPKGSFSTLEIQRTEQGDSAMYLCASSGPRASRDEKLFFGSGTQLSVL.

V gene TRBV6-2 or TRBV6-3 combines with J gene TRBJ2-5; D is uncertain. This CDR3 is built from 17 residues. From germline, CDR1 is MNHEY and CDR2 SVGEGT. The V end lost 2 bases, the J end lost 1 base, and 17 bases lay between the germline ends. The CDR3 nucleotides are TGTGCCAGCAGTTACACGTGGGGAAGTGCCTTCCAAGAGACCCAGTACTTC. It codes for CASSYTWGSAFQETQYF.

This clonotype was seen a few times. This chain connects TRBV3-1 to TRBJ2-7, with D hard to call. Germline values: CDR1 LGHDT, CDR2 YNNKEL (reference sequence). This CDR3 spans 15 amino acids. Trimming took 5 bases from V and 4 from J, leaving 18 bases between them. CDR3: CASSATMDGKYEQYF. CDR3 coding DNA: TGTGCCAGCAGCGCTACGATGGACGGAAAATACGAGCAGTACTTC.

The CDR3, as DNA: TGTGCCAGCAGTTTGGGGGGCGGGACAGGGGGTACTTTAACGGAGACCCAGTACTTC. Translating gives CASSLGGGTGGTLTETQYF. The V call is TRBV12-3 or TRBV12-4, the J call TRBJ2-5; 11 nucleotides match TRBD1. The CDR3 sequence is 19 residues long. V gave up 3 bases and J gave up 5 bases; unmatched junction bases: 17.

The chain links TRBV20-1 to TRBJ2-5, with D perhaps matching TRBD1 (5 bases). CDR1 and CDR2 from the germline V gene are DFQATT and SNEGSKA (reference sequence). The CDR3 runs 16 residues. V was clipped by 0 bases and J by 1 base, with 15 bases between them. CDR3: CSARDWGESSQETQYF. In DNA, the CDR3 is TGCAGTGCTAGAGATTGGGGCGAGAGCTCCCAAGAGACCCAGTACTTC.

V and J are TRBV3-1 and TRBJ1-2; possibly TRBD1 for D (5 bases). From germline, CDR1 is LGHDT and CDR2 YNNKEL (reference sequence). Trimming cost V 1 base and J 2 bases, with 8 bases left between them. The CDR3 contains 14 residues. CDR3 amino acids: CASSQVWGNYGYTF. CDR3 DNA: TGTGCCAGCAGCCAAGTATGGGGGAACTATGGCTACACCTTC.

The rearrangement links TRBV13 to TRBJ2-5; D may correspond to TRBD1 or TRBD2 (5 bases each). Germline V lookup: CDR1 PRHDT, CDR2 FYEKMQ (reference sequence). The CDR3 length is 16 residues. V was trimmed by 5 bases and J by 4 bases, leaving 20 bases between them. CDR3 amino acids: CASSPGRAGPGETQYF. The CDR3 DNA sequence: TGTGCCAGCAGCCCGGGACGGGCCGGCCCAGGAGAGACCCAGTACTTC.

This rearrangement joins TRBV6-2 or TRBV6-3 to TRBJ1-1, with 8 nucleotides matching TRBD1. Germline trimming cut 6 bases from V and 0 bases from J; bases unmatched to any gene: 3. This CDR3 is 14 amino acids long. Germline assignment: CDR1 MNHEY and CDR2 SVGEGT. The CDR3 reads CASREGQVNTEAFF. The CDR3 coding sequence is TGTGCCAGCAGGGAGGGACAGGTGAACACTGAAGCTTTCTTT.

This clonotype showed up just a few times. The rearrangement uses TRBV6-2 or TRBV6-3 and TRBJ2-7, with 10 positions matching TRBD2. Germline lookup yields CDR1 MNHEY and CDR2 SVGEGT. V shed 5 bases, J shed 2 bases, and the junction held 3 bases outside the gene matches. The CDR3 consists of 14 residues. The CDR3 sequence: CASSKAGGPYEQYF. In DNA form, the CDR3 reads TGTGCCAGCAGTAAAGCGGGGGGGCCCTACGAGCAGTACTTC.

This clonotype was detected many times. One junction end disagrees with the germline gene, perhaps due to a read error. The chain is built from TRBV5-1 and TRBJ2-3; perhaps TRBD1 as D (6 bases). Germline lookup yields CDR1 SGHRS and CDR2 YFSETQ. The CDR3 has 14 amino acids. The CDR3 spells CASSLQGGTDTQYF. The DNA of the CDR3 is TGTGCCAGCAGCTTACAGGGTGGCACAGATACGCAGTATTTT.